This TCR beta chain emerged from a study of blood T cell repertoires in COVID-19. Study-wide background: The United States, Italy and Spain provided the acute and convalescent COVID-19 samples. Sample material is recorded as cDNA or gDNA derived from T cells, B-cell-depleted T cells, or PBMCs.

CDR1 is LGHDT and CDR2 is YNNKEL in the germline V gene (reference sequence). Trimming removed 4 bases from V and 0 bases from J, with 6 bases in between. The CDR3 length is 13 residues. Authors' analysis steps: Estimated nucleated cell counts came from reference gene primer amplification. Sequencing used immunoSEQ multiplex PCR; TCRdb keeps in-frame clones, though not all of them. D and trimming were read from the DNA, whereas the V and J calls and clone size are those reported in that table. The sample has about 100,000 clones, roughly 90% seen once. The sequencing input was peripheral blood. The V gene is TRBV3-1 (or the pseudogene TRBV3-2), the J gene TRBJ1-1; D is unresolved. This clonotype was obtained from a man in his fifties or sixties with acute or convalescent COVID-19. The CDR3 DNA reads as TGTGCCAGCAGCCTAAAAATGAACACTGAAGCTTTCTTT. This sequence encodes CASSLKMNTEAFF.